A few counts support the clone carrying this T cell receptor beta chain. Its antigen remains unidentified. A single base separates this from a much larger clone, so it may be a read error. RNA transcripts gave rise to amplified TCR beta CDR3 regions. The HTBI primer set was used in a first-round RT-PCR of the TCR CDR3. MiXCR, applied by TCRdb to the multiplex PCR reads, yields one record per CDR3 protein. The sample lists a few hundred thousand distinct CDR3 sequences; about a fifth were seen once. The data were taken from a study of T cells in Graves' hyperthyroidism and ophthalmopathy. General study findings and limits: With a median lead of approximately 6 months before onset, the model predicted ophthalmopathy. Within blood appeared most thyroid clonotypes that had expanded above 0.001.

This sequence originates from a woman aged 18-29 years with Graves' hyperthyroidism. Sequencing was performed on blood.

CDR3: CATSDSRSSDRYGYTF. The CDR3 DNA reads TGTGCCACCAGTGATTCGCGGAGTTCCGACCGTTATGGCTACACCTTC. The rearrangement links TRBV24-1 to TRBJ1-2, with D hard to call. CDR1 and CDR2 (germline): KGHDR, SFDVKD. The CDR3 contains 16 residues. Trimming took 2 bases from V and 5 from J, leaving 17 bases between them.